The present T cell receptor beta chain was sequenced within a study of beta chain features in type 1 diabetes. The sample holds a few counts of this clone. What it binds is unknown. The CDR3 is 15 amino acids. Trimming removed 6 bases from V and 0 bases from J, with 14 bases in between. Germline CDR1 and CDR2: MGHDK and SYGVNS. All of the isolated RNA was reverse transcribed, so expressed TCRB transcripts were sequenced. Here immunoSEQ multiplex PCR was the method, and the copy in TCRdb shows in-frame clones only, minus some. The sample lists about 660,000 clones; more than 13% were seen once. Study-wide points: People with Type 1 diabetes carried modestly yet significantly shorter TCRB CDR3s in all four CD4+ subsets.

Sorting with CD45RO/CCR7/CD25/CD127/CD95/CD27 yielded naive, central memory, regulatory and stem-like memory CD4+ cells. The material sequenced was naive CD4+ T cells from blood. V usage is TRBV25-1 and J usage is TRBJ1-1, with D possibly matching TRBD1 (5 bases). The TCR originated in a man aged 18-30 years with type 1 diabetes. In DNA, the CDR3 is TGTGCCAGCAGGGGGGGTCGCCTAATGAACACTGAAGCTTTCTTT. It encodes CASRGGRLMNTEAFF.